These 25 T cell receptor beta chains share one sample of origin, sequenced in a study of blood T cell repertoires in COVID-19. The repertoire was sequenced with immunoSEQ multiplex PCR; TCRdb's copy has only in-frame clones and lacks some. Here the sample spans 170,000 or so clones, 65% to 90% being singletons. The sample comprised peripheral blood. These receptors all come from a man aged 45-65 years with active or convalescent COVID-19.

The rearrangement links TRBV30 to TRBJ2-1, with 7 nucleotides matching TRBD1. CDR1 and CDR2 (germline): GTSNPN, SVGIG (reference sequence). Trimming removed 4 bases from V and 1 base from J; junction bases left unmatched: 4. There are 14 residues in the CDR3. The CDR3 protein is CAWNTGASYNEQFF. The CDR3 region has the DNA TGTGCCTGGAATACAGGGGCTTCCTACAATGAGCAGTTCTTC.

The rearrangement uses TRBV28 and TRBJ2-1, with 8 bases aligning to TRBD2. The germline V gene encodes CDR1 MDHEN and CDR2 SYDVKM. The CDR3 totals 11 residues. With V trimmed by 6 bases and J by 12 bases, 4 bases remained unmatched. For the CDR3, the DNA is TGTGCCAGCAGATATGCGGGGGGGCAGTTCTTC. Its protein is CASRYAGGQFF.

The chain combines TRBV2 with TRBJ2-5, with 10 bases identical to TRBD2. This CDR3 contains 15 residues. Germline loops: CDR1 SNHLY, CDR2 FYNNEI. J was trimmed by 1 base and V by 9 bases; bases with no gene match: 8. DNA of the CDR3: TGTGCCAGTGGCCTAGCGGGAGTCCTCCAAGAGACCCAGTACTTC. It translates to CASGLAGVLQETQYF.

The gene calls are TRBV7-9 and TRBJ1-1; tentative D call: TRBD1 (6 bases). V dropped 7 bases and J dropped 1 base, with 10 bases sitting between them. The CDR3 is 13 amino acids. Germline V gives CDR1 SEHNR, CDR2 FQNEAQ (reference sequence). The CDR3 region is CASTMGQNTEAFF. The CDR3 DNA is TGTGCCAGCACCATGGGACAGAACACTGAAGCTTTCTTT. The complete variable domain, with remaining parts taken from reference TRBV7-9 and TRBJ1-1, reads DTGVSQNPRHKITKRGQNVTFRCDPISEHNRLYWYRQTLGQGPEFLTYFQNEAQLEKSRLLSDRFSAERPKGSFSTLEIQRTEQGDSAMYLCASTMGQNTEAFFGQGTRLTVV.

This chain joins TRBV7-9 and TRBJ2-5, with 8 nucleotides matching TRBD1. The CDR3 is 14 residues long. Germline CDR1 SEHNR, CDR2 FQNEAQ (reference sequence). With 5 bases clipped from V and 5 bases from J, the junction kept 7 bases outside the gene matches. CDR3 sequence (DNA): TGTGCCAGCAGCCCCGGACAGGGCGGGGAGACCCAGTACTTC. The encoded protein is CASSPGQGGETQYF.

The sample holds a few counts of this clone. The DNA for the CDR3 is TGTGCCAGCAGCTGGGAGGACGGGAGCTCCTACAATGAGCAGTTCTTC. The encoded protein is CASSWEDGSSYNEQFF. V usage is TRBV5-5 and J usage is TRBJ2-1, with D possibly TRBD2 on 6 matching bases. This CDR3 spans 16 amino acids. Trimming pared 3 bases from V and 0 bases from J, leaving 13 bases between. CDR1 and CDR2 from the germline V gene are SGHKS and YYEKEE (reference sequence). Supplemented by reference TRBV5-5 and TRBJ2-1, the full variable domain reads DAGVTQSPTHLIKTRGQQVTLRCSPISGHKSVSWYQQVLGQGPQFIFQYYEKEERGRGNFPDRFSARQFPNYSSELNVNALLLGDSALYLCASSWEDGSSYNEQFFGPGTRLTVL.

This clone appeared a few times. The rearrangement joins TRBV6-5 to TRBJ1-5; TRBD1 matches 7 bases. CDR3 length: 12 residues. Germline CDR1 and CDR2: MNHEY and SVGAGI. V lost 6 bases, J lost 7 bases, and 3 bases stayed unmatched. CDR3 nucleotide sequence: TGTGCCAGCAGGACAGGGAACCAGCCCCAGCATTTT. Translation gives CASRTGNQPQHF.

The chain is built from TRBV5-1 and TRBJ2-1; TRBD1 aligns across 8 bases. The CDR3 is 12 amino acids. After removal of 3 bases from V and 13 bases from J, the junction contained 6 bases not matched to a gene. The germline gives CDR1 SGHRS, CDR2 YFSETQ. In DNA, the CDR3 is TGCGCCAGCAGCTCGGACAGGGAAGGACAGTTCTTC. This gives the protein CASSSDREGQFF.

The chain recombines TRBV21-1 with TRBJ1-6; TRBD1, as called in the table, went unchecked against the DNA. TRBV21-1 is deemed a pseudogene. The CDR3 spans 13 residues. The CDR3 region has the DNA TGTGCCAGCAGCTTACGACAGGGACCCCCCCTCCACTTT. Protein sequence: CASSLRQGPPLHF.

The chain joins TRBV28 to TRBJ2-7; 8 bases match TRBD2. The CDR3 is made up of 12 amino acids. CDR1 is MDHEN and CDR2 is SYDVKM in the germline V gene. The trim removed 10 bases at V and 4 bases at J, leaving 6 bases unmatched. CDR3 protein: CAIRGGAYEQYF. The DNA for the CDR3 is TGTGCCATACGGGGGGGGGCGTACGAGCAGTACTTC.

This chain links TRBV6-5 with TRBJ1-1; the D gene is possibly TRBD1 (5 bases). The germline V gene encodes CDR1 MNHEY and CDR2 SVGAGI. The V end lost 2 bases, the J end lost 7 bases, and 11 bases lay between the germline ends. This CDR3 contains 13 residues. CDR3 loop: CASSYTDSIEAFF. DNA of the CDR3: TGTGCCAGCAGTTACACCGACAGTATTGAAGCTTTCTTT.

The V gene is TRBV27, the J gene TRBJ2-7; D gene unclear. This CDR3 is built from 14 residues. The germline gives CDR1 MNHEY, CDR2 SMNVEV (reference sequence). Trimming took 7 bases from V and 2 from J, leaving 15 bases between them. The CDR3: CASKVGLQTYEQYF. For the CDR3, the DNA is TGTGCCAGCAAGGTCGGTTTACAGACCTACGAGCAGTACTTC.

This clone came up once. The chain joins TRBV2 to TRBJ2-2; 10 nucleotides match TRBD2. V shed 6 bases, J shed 3 bases, and the junction held 4 bases outside the gene matches. The germline V gene encodes CDR1 SNHLY and CDR2 FYNNEI. CDR3 size: 15 residues. CDR3 sequence: CASRGGLADTGELFF. The CDR3 nucleotides read TGTGCCAGCAGGGGTGGACTAGCGGACACCGGGGAGCTGTTTTTT.

The CDR3 region has the DNA TGTGCCAGCAGCGTAGCGTCGGGACTAGGCTACGAGCAGTACTTC. Translation: CASSVASGLGYEQYF. J is TRBJ2-7 and V is TRBV9, with 8 nucleotides matching TRBD2. With 0 bases clipped from V and 3 bases from J, the junction kept 5 bases outside the gene matches. Germline V gene lookup returns CDR1 SGDLS and CDR2 YYNGEE. This CDR3 is built from 15 residues.

The J gene is TRBJ1-3, the V gene TRBV4-1; a weak D match, TRBD1 (5 bases). V shed 3 bases and J shed 0 bases, with 15 bases lying between them. The germline V gene has CDR1 MGHRA and CDR2 YSYEKL. The CDR3 is made up of 17 amino acids. Here the CDR3 reads CASSQRSDSSSGNTIYF. The CDR3 bases are TGCGCCAGCAGCCAGAGATCCGACAGCTCCTCTGGAAACACCATATATTTT.

The chain employs TRBV5-4 and TRBJ1-4, with 7 positions matching TRBD1. Germline assignment: CDR1 SGHNT and CDR2 YYREEE (reference sequence). The length of the CDR3 is 15 residues. V gave up 2 bases and J gave up 5 bases; unmatched junction bases: 6. This CDR3 reads CASSLQGRWNEKLFF. DNA for the CDR3: TGTGCCAGCAGCTTACAGGGGCGTTGGAATGAAAAACTGTTTTTT.

This chain uses TRBV19 with TRBJ2-1, with D tentatively TRBD2 (6 bases). CDR1 is LNHDA and CDR2 is SQIVND in the germline V gene (reference sequence). V was trimmed by 5 bases and J by 7 bases, leaving 18 bases between them. There are 15 residues in the CDR3. CDR3 sequence: CASSPVGGGRNEQFF. CDR3 DNA: TGTGCCAGTAGTCCCGTCGGGGGTGGGCGGAATGAGCAGTTCTTC.

The V gene is TRBV11-2, the J gene TRBJ1-5; D not resolved. The length of the CDR3 is 13 residues. V was trimmed by 1 base and J by 7 bases, leaving 8 bases between them. Germline V gives CDR1 SGHAT, CDR2 FQNNGV. CDR3 DNA sequence: TGTGCCAGCAGCTTAGGTGTGGGCCAGCCCCAGCATTTT. Its protein product is CASSLGVGQPQHF.

The chain links TRBV6-1 to TRBJ1-3; D is unclear. V dropped 3 bases and J dropped 0 bases, with 12 bases sitting between them. Germline V gene lookup returns CDR1 MNHNS and CDR2 SASEGT. The CDR3 sequence is 16 residues long. The CDR3 reads CASSEIAIISGNTIYF. CDR3 nucleotides: TGTGCCAGCAGTGAGATAGCTATCATCTCTGGAAACACCATATATTTT.

CDR3 sequence reads: CASSHHPGLPNEKLFF. The CDR3 coding sequence is TGCGCCAGCAGCCACCACCCGGGACTCCCAAATGAAAAACTGTTTTTT. The V call is TRBV5-1, the J call TRBJ1-4; D is possibly TRBD1 (5 bases). V was trimmed by 4 bases and J by 5 bases, leaving 18 bases between them. The V gene's germline CDR1 is SGHRS and CDR2 YFSETQ. This CDR3 region has 16 residues.

V gene TRBV9 combines with J gene TRBJ1-5; D unresolved. The CDR3 has 14 residues. Between the trimmed V and J ends, which lost 4 bases and 2 bases, there was a span of 10 bases. Germline CDR1 and CDR2: SGDLS and YYNGEE. CDR3 residues: CASSREVGNQPQHF. The DNA for the CDR3 is TGTGCCAGCAGCAGGGAGGTCGGCAATCAGCCCCAGCATTTT.

In this sample, this clone turned up a few times. The chain couples TRBV7-3 to TRBJ2-1; the match to TRBD1 covers 10 bases. The germline CDR1 and CDR2 sequences are SGHTA and FQGTGA. This CDR3 region has 14 residues. Unmatched junction bases numbered 4, after V lost 4 bases and J lost 7 bases. The CDR3 here is CASSSGQGGNEQFF. DNA of the CDR3: TGTGCCAGCAGCTCCGGACAGGGGGGGAATGAGCAGTTCTTC. Variable domain in full (rest from reference TRBV7-3 and TRBJ2-1): GAGVSQTPSNKVTEKGKYVELRCDPISGHTALYWYRQSLGQGPEFLIYFQGTGAADDSGLPNDRFFAVRPEGSVSTLKIQRTERGDSAVYLCASSSGQGGNEQFFGPGTRLTVL.

This sequence joins TRBV24-1 and TRBJ1-2; 8 nucleotides line up with TRBD1. This CDR3 comprises 13 residues. The V gene's germline CDR1 is KGHDR and CDR2 SFDVKD. J lost 4 bases, V lost 7 bases, and 4 bases had no gene match. CDR3 residues: CATRAGGTYGYTF. CDR3 bases: TGTGCCACCAGGGCAGGGGGCACCTATGGCTACACCTTC.

The V gene is TRBV27, the J gene TRBJ2-2, with D maybe TRBD1 (6 bases). V gave up 2 bases and J gave up 1 base, with 11 bases separating them. This CDR3 is built from 16 residues. Germline V gene sequence: CDR1 MNHEY, CDR2 SMNVEV (reference sequence). The CDR3 protein is CASSLTRTVNTGELFF. The CDR3, as DNA: TGTGCCAGCAGTTTAACGAGGACAGTGAACACCGGGGAGCTGTTTTTT.

The rearrangement joins TRBV7-9 to TRBJ1-5; 11 bases fit TRBD1. V trimming: 5 bases; J trimming: 0 bases; junction bases outside the gene matches: 12. Per the germline V gene, CDR1 is SEHNR and CDR2 is FQNEAQ (reference sequence). CDR3 size: 19 residues. The CDR3 spells CASSLLPGTGGTSNQPQHF. The CDR3, as DNA: TGTGCCAGCAGCCTCCTTCCAGGGACAGGGGGTACTAGCAATCAGCCCCAGCATTTT.